The clone carrying this T cell receptor beta chain was detected a few times. This sample was included in a study of regulatory T cells in long-lasting Graves disease. The CDR3 runs to 15 residues. Unmatched junction bases numbered 5, after V lost 4 bases and J lost 6 bases. The germline gives CDR1 SGHRS, CDR2 YFSETQ. Investigators prepared the TCR beta libraries by applying iRepertoire HTBI primers and Arm-PCR of CDR3 regions. TCRdb processed the multiplex PCR reads anew with MiXCR; each CDR3 protein has one entry. The table shows about 350,000 distinct CDR3 sequences, with approximately 16% occurring only once. Time point given: newly diagnosed GD, antithyroid drugs for less than 3 months. Making the TCR library involved RNA that had been extracted from PBMCs. These data were also reused for a study on T cells in Graves' hyperthyroidism and ophthalmopathy. That investigation notes: Diagnoses were established using clinical symptoms, serum thyroxine and TRAb, thyroid ultrasound and orbital computed tomography.

Here the sequenced sample was peripheral blood mononuclear cells (PBMCs), taken at new diagnosis, from a patient treated with antithyroid drugs. This chain connects TRBV5-1 to TRBJ2-1; TRBD2 aligns across 12 bases. This receptor was taken from a middle-aged man with Graves disease. The CDR3 is CASSQLAGGGNEQFF. The CDR3 nucleotides read TGCGCCAGCAGCCAACTAGCGGGGGGAGGCAATGAGCAGTTCTTC.